The 31 T cell receptor beta chains below come from one sample, sequenced in a study of CD4 T cells in relation to SARS-CoV-2 and coronaviruses (dated by TCRdb to the early 2020s). The library was produced with the immunoSEQ multiplex PCR assay. TCRdb stores this immuneACCESS table with in-frame sequences only. Part of the clones is absent; in the studies checked, under half of the shortfall reflects unresolved V genes, and no reason is known for the rest. In all, the sample holds more than 20,000 clones, and 60% to 75% of those were seen once. 10% to 15% of the sample goes to the ten largest clones. These TCRs' antigens remain unknown. CD4+ T cells from unexposed donors were collected before the COVID-19 pandemic (2011-2018). The EasySep CD4+ T cell isolation kit was used to isolate CD4+ T cells once the cultures had run for nine to eleven days. Specimen: CD4+ T cells from PBMCs, cultured in vitro. The receptors here all came from a human donor in good health.

The chain uses TRBV7-2 and TRBJ1-2; D ambiguous. Looked up from germline, CDR1 is SGHTA and CDR2 is FQGNSA. Deletions cut 2 bases from V and 0 bases from J, with 10 bases between. The CDR3 is 15 amino acids. In DNA, the CDR3 is TGTGCCAGCAGCTTATTTGTGCAGTCTAACTATGGCTACACCTTC. Translating it yields CASSLFVQSNYGYTF.

This clone was seen just once. The chain uses TRBV3-1 (or the pseudogene TRBV3-2) and TRBJ2-3; 12 bases align to TRBD2. The CDR3 is 20 amino acids. CDR1 is LGHDT, CDR2 YNNKEL, per germline (reference sequence). J gave up 1 base and V 0 bases, and 11 bases lay outside the gene matches. CDR3 loop: CASSQDALAGGQEGTDTQYF. In DNA, the CDR3 is TGTGCCAGCAGCCAAGATGCACTAGCGGGGGGCCAGGAAGGCACAGATACGCAGTATTTT.

The chain couples TRBV7-8 to TRBJ2-3; 8 bases agree with TRBD2. CDR3 length: 14 amino acids. Germline values: CDR1 SGHVS, CDR2 FQNEAQ. V shed 3 bases, J shed 6 bases, and the junction held 5 bases outside the gene matches. This CDR3 reads CASSFGGAGDTQYF. CDR3 DNA: TGTGCCAGCAGCTTCGGGGGGGCCGGGGATACGCAGTATTTT. Full variable domain (rest looked up from reference TRBV7-8 and TRBJ2-3): GAGVSQSPRYKVAKRGQDVALRCDPISGHVSLFWYQQALGQGPEFLTYFQNEAQLDKSGLPSDRFFAERPEGSVSTLKIQRTQQEDSAVYLCASSFGGAGDTQYFGPGTRLTVL.

This clone turned up a few times. This chain uses TRBV7-2 with TRBJ2-7; TRBD2 might be the D (6 bases). The CDR3 extends over 13 amino acids. The germline V and J ends were trimmed by 3 bases and 0 bases, with 6 bases remaining between them. The germline V gene encodes CDR1 SGHTA and CDR2 FQGNSA. DNA of the CDR3: TGTGCCAGCAGCTTGACTAGCTCCTACGAGCAGTACTTC. Its protein is CASSLTSSYEQYF.

The V and J genes are TRBV6-5 and TRBJ1-3; no firm D call. This CDR3 contains 14 residues. Germline CDR1 reads MNHEY; CDR2 reads SVGAGI. Trimming removed 7 bases at V and 3 bases at J, with 13 bases between. The CDR3 is CASTPGRSGNTIYF. The CDR3 DNA reads TGTGCCAGCACGCCGGGCAGAAGTGGAAACACCATATATTTT.

The chain couples TRBV6-2 or TRBV6-3 to TRBJ1-5; D gene unclear. Germline CDR1 reads MNHEY; CDR2 reads SVGEGT. CDR3 length: 14 residues. V was pared by 2 bases and J by 2 bases, with 7 bases between. CDR3 nucleotides: TGTGCCAGCAGTTACGGCAGCGGCAATCAGCCCCAGCATTTT. Its translation is CASSYGSGNQPQHF.

This chain uses TRBV30 with TRBJ1-2; weak D call: TRBD1 (5 bases). Between the trimmed V and J ends, which lost 8 bases and 7 bases, there was a span of 14 bases. The CDR3 has 11 residues. Germline lookup yields CDR1 GTSNPN and CDR2 SVGIG (reference sequence). The CDR3: CATNRDFGYTF. For the CDR3, the DNA is TGTGCCACCAATCGGGACTTTGGCTACACCTTC.

V gene TRBV29-1 combines with J gene TRBJ1-6, with D possibly TRBD1 on 6 matching bases. The germline CDR1 and CDR2 sequences are SQVTM and ANQGSEA. This CDR3 spans 13 amino acids. V gave up 2 bases and J gave up 8 bases, with 10 bases separating them. CDR3 nucleotides: TGCAGCGTTGAACACAGGGCGGATTCACCCCTCCACTTT. As protein: CSVEHRADSPLHF.

The rearrangement joins TRBV3-1 (or the pseudogene TRBV3-2) to TRBJ2-1; 12 bases fit TRBD1. The CDR3 extends over 16 amino acids. V trimming: 7 bases; J trimming: 9 bases; junction bases outside the gene matches: 13. Germline lookup yields CDR1 LGHDT and CDR2 YNNKEL (reference sequence). The CDR3 loop is CASNPGTGGGYAEQFF. In DNA form, the CDR3 reads TGTGCCAGCAACCCCGGGACAGGGGGCGGCTATGCTGAGCAGTTCTTC.

This clone was recorded a few times. This chain links TRBV12-3 or TRBV12-4 with TRBJ1-1, with D uncertain. Between the trimmed V and J ends, which lost 3 bases and 8 bases, there was a span of 7 bases. This CDR3 region has 11 residues. Written as DNA, the CDR3 is TGTGCCAGCAGTTTCGCTGGGGAAGCTTTCTTT. Its translation is CASSFAGEAFF.

V usage is TRBV7-3 and J usage is TRBJ1-3; D unresolved. V dropped 3 bases and J dropped 0 bases, with 9 bases sitting between them. Germline V gene lookup returns CDR1 SGHTA and CDR2 FQGTGA. The CDR3 contains 15 residues. CDR3 protein: CASSFDGSSGNTIYF. The CDR3 DNA reads as TGTGCCAGCAGCTTCGACGGGAGCTCTGGAAACACCATATATTTT.

The chain couples TRBV5-1 to TRBJ2-7; 12 positions agree with TRBD2. The CDR3 is 17 residues long. The germline V gene has CDR1 SGHRS and CDR2 YFSETQ. V gave up 5 bases and J gave up 2 bases; unmatched junction bases: 11. CDR3 sequence (DNA): TGCGCCAGCAGAGTGGCTAGCGGGAGGGCCCGGACCTACGAGCAGTACTTC. This translates into CASRVASGRARTYEQYF.

The chain joins TRBV7-2 to TRBJ2-3; TRBD1 matches at 11 bases. V trimming: 5 bases; J trimming: 3 bases; junction bases outside the gene matches: 10. The germline CDR1 and CDR2 sequences are SGHTA and FQGNSA. The CDR3 contains 17 residues. CDR3 loop: CASSPPRTGGSTDTQYF. The CDR3 DNA sequence: TGTGCCAGCAGCCCCCCGCGGACAGGGGGCAGTACAGATACGCAGTATTTT. Full variable domain (remainder filled in from reference TRBV7-2 and TRBJ2-3): GAGVSQSPSNKVTEKGKDVELRCDPISGHTALYWYRQSLGQGLEFLIYFQGNSAPDKSGLPSDRFSAERTGGSVSTLTIQRTQQEDSAVYLCASSPPRTGGSTDTQYFGPGTRLTVL.

There are a few counts of this clone. The rearrangement links TRBV6-5 to TRBJ2-5; possible D gene TRBD2, 5 bases. Trimming removed 5 bases from V and 2 bases from J, with 9 bases in between. This CDR3 has 13 residues. The V gene's germline CDR1 is MNHEY and CDR2 SVGAGI. The CDR3 DNA follows: TGTGCCAGCAGTCACGGGATACAAGAGACCCAGTACTTC. Translation: CASSHGIQETQYF.

Concerning this clone itself: Other nucleotide sequences from this sample produce the same CDR3. The rearrangement uses TRBV7-2 and TRBJ2-7, with TRBD1 identical over 9 bases. The CDR3 loop spans 13 amino acids. Germline V gives CDR1 SGHTA, CDR2 FQGNSA. Trimming took 4 bases from V and 4 from J; bases not matched to a gene: 2. CDR3 nucleotide sequence: TGTGCCAGCAGCTCACAGGGGGCGTACGAGCAGTACTTC. The encoded protein is CASSSQGAYEQYF.

V usage is TRBV29-1 and J usage is TRBJ2-7; 7 nucleotides align to TRBD1. The V and J ends lost 6 bases and 1 base, in that order; junction bases with no gene match: 6. The germline V gene has CDR1 SQVTM and CDR2 ANQGSEA. This CDR3 is built from 13 residues. The CDR3 region is CSVEGTDSYEQYF. The CDR3 nucleotides read TGCAGCGTAGAGGGGACAGATTCCTACGAGCAGTACTTC.

The V call is TRBV10-3, the J call TRBJ1-5; unclear D gene. The CDR3 spans 11 residues. Germline V gene lookup returns CDR1 ENHRY and CDR2 SYGVKD. With 7 bases removed from V and 9 bases from J, the gap between germline ends came to 10 bases. DNA for the CDR3: TGTGCCATCACTCCTAACGGGCCCCAGCATTTT. The encoded protein is CAITPNGPQHF.

In DNA form, the CDR3 reads TGTGCCAGCAGTTTCGGGGGATTTGAAAAACTGTTTTTT. This encodes CASSFGGFEKLFF. The gene calls are TRBV12-3 or TRBV12-4 and TRBJ1-4; perhaps TRBD1 as D (5 bases). Deletions cut 3 bases from V and 7 bases from J, with 9 bases between. The CDR3 has 13 residues.

The V gene is TRBV5-1, the J gene TRBJ2-7; TRBD1 aligns across 9 bases. Unmatched junction bases numbered 6, after V lost 3 bases and J lost 5 bases. This CDR3 comprises 14 residues. CDR1 is SGHRS, CDR2 YFSETQ, per germline. The CDR3 spells CASSSGQGWDEQYF. CDR3 DNA sequence: TGCGCCAGCAGCTCTGGACAGGGGTGGGACGAGCAGTACTTC.

This chain links TRBV2 with TRBJ1-2; D not certain. V lost 6 bases and J lost 0, with 8 bases in between. The germline CDR1 and CDR2 sequences are SNHLY and FYNNEI. The CDR3 contains 13 residues. The CDR3 loop is CASRATANYGYTF. The CDR3 DNA sequence: TGTGCCAGCAGGGCAACGGCTAACTATGGCTACACCTTC.

This rearrangement joins TRBV6-1 to TRBJ1-4, with D perhaps matching TRBD1 (5 bases). V was clipped by 3 bases and J by 5 bases, with 10 bases between them. Germline-derived CDR1 and CDR2 are MNHNS and SASEGT. The CDR3 runs to 14 residues. The CDR3 spells CASSDGQGNEKLFF. CDR3 nucleotides: TGTGCCAGCAGTGATGGGCAGGGCAATGAAAAACTGTTTTTT.

This chain uses TRBV5-1 with TRBJ2-2; tentative D call: TRBD1 (8 bases). The germline CDR1 and CDR2 sequences are SGHRS and YFSETQ. V was trimmed by 2 bases and J by 5 bases, leaving 19 bases between them. This CDR3 is built from 17 residues. CDR3: CASSFASGQGGTGELFF. CDR3 bases: TGCGCCAGCAGCTTCGCGAGCGGACAGGGAGGGACCGGGGAGCTGTTTTTT.

This clone was seen once. This chain connects TRBV12-3 or TRBV12-4 to TRBJ1-1, with D unclear. The CDR3 spans 12 residues. Deletions cut 5 bases from V and 6 bases from J, with 10 bases between. The CDR3 region has the DNA TGTGCCAGCAGTCGGGGTGCGCCTGAAGCTTTCTTT. Its translation: CASSRGAPEAFF.

The chain joins TRBV30 to TRBJ1-2, with no clear D. This CDR3 contains 14 residues. Trimming took off 0 bases at V and 4 bases at J, with 12 bases between the two ends. The V gene's germline CDR1 is GTSNPN and CDR2 SVGIG (reference sequence). CDR3 DNA: TGTGCCTGGAGTGTACCGATTCGGGGCTATGGCTACACCTTC. Translation gives CAWSVPIRGYGYTF.

The rearrangement joins TRBV5-1 to TRBJ2-2; no definite D call. This CDR3 has 11 amino acids. Germline lookup yields CDR1 SGHRS and CDR2 YFSETQ. The V and J ends lost 5 bases and 3 bases respectively, with 2 bases between them. CDR3 sequence (DNA): TGCGCCAGCAGAGACACCGGGGAGCTGTTTTTT. Protein sequence: CASRDTGELFF.

The chain is built from TRBV4-3 and TRBJ2-3; D call uncertain. The CDR3 is 12 amino acids. The V and J ends lost 3 bases and 0 bases respectively, with 1 base between them. Germline-derived CDR1 and CDR2 are LGHNA and YSLEER. CDR3 coding DNA: TGCGCCAGCAGCCATAGCACAGATACGCAGTATTTT. Translation gives CASSHSTDTQYF.

The chain recombines TRBV2 with TRBJ2-5; maybe TRBD2 (6 bases). The germline V gene has CDR1 SNHLY and CDR2 FYNNEI. The CDR3 is 15 amino acids. The V end was cut by 6 bases, the J end by 5 bases, with 19 bases between. CDR3 loop: CASSLGSGTVETQYF. CDR3 bases: TGTGCCAGCAGCCTAGGATCCGGGACTGTGGAGACCCAGTACTTC. Full variable domain (missing parts from reference TRBV2 and TRBJ2-5): EPEVTQTPSHQVTQMGQEVILRCVPISNHLYFYWYRQILGQKVEFLVSFYNNEISEKSEIFDDQFSVERPDGSNFTLKIRSTKLEDSAMYFCASSLGSGTVETQYFGPGTRLLVL.

The chain employs TRBV10-3 and TRBJ1-5; no definite D call. The CDR3 loop spans 15 amino acids. The V end lost 10 bases, the J end lost 2 bases, and 18 bases lay between the germline ends. Germline loops: CDR1 ENHRY, CDR2 SYGVKD. The CDR3 DNA sequence: TGTGCCACCTCGGACTGGATGGAGGGCAATCAGCCCCAGCATTTT. This encodes CATSDWMEGNQPQHF.

This chain links TRBV19 with TRBJ2-5; tentatively, D is TRBD2 (5 bases). The CDR3 contains 15 residues. Germline V CDR1 and CDR2: LNHDA, SQIVND (reference sequence). V was clipped by 6 bases and J by 2 bases, with 16 bases between them. For the CDR3, the DNA is TGTGCCAGTAGCCTCGGGCTAGCACCACAAGAGACCCAGTACTTC. Amino acid sequence: CASSLGLAPQETQYF.

The CDR3 DNA follows: TGCGCCAGCAGCTTGCTAGGCCCGCCCGCGGATGAGCAGTTCTTC. Translation gives CASSLLGPPADEQFF. The chain joins TRBV5-1 to TRBJ2-1, with D uncertain. Trimming took 1 base from V and 8 from J, leaving 16 bases between them. CDR3 length equals 15 residues. The germline gives CDR1 SGHRS, CDR2 YFSETQ.

The genes are TRBV5-8 and TRBJ2-7, with D perhaps assigned TRBD1 or TRBD2 (6 bases each). The germline gives CDR1 SGHTS, CDR2 YDEGEE. V lost 5 bases, J lost 2 bases, and 11 bases lay in between. The CDR3 runs 13 residues. For the CDR3, the DNA is TGTGCCAGCAGGCGGGGACAAGCCTACGAGCAGTACTTC. Residues: CASRRGQAYEQYF.